The 21 T cell receptor beta chains presented below share a single source sample, sequenced in a study of shared clonotypes between healthy human individuals. TCRdb's copy holds only in-frame clones and misses some; the assay was immunoSEQ multiplex PCR. The sample holds 1.4 million or so clones; just under 99% are singletons and the top ten take approximately 0.4%. Material: naive CD4+ T cells sorted from blood. The subset is: CD45RA+ positively selected. The receptors shown here come from a man aged 30 to 39 in good health.

The chain links TRBV29-1 to TRBJ2-7, with 9 bases that match TRBD2. CDR3 length: 14 residues. Germline V gene data show CDR1 as SQVTM and CDR2 as ANQGSEA. The ends lost 0 bases at V and 3 bases at J; junction bases unmatched: 3. CDR3 sequence reads: CSVEDGTSSYEQYF. CDR3 nucleotide sequence: TGCAGCGTTGAAGATGGGACTAGCAGCTACGAGCAGTACTTC.

This clone was detected once. This chain connects TRBV29-1 to TRBJ2-4; D gene ambiguous. The CDR3 extends over 12 amino acids. Germline lookup yields CDR1 SQVTM and CDR2 ANQGSEA. Trimming removed 0 bases at V and 7 bases at J, with 7 bases between. CDR3 nucleotide sequence: TGCAGCGTTGAAGACCCCCGTAACATTCAGTACTTC. Translated, it gives CSVEDPRNIQYF.

This clone has only one observation. In DNA form, the CDR3 reads TGTGCCACCGCATTTAGCACCGGGGAGCTGTTTTTT. This gives the protein CATAFSTGELFF. The chain links TRBV28 to TRBJ2-2; D is uncertain. V gave up 10 bases and J gave up 4 bases, with 10 bases separating them. Germline V CDR1 and CDR2: MDHEN, SYDVKM. CDR3 size: 12 residues. Variable domain in full (rest from reference TRBV28 and TRBJ2-2): DVKVTQSSRYLVKRTGEKVFLECVQDMDHENMFWYRQDPGLGLRLIYFSYDVKMKEKGDIPEGYSVSREKKERFSLILESASTNQTSMYLCATAFSTGELFFGEGSRLTVL.

The chain is built from TRBV4-2 and TRBJ2-7; D gene ambiguous. The V gene lost 9 bases and the J gene lost 0 bases, with 30 bases spanning the gap. Per germline, CDR1 LGHNA and CDR2 YNFKEQ. The CDR3 length is 19 residues. CDR3 coding DNA: TGTGCCAGACCCCGAGCAAGGCATTGGTTGCCAGCCCGCTCCTACGAGCAGTACTTC. This gives the protein CARPRARHWLPARSYEQYF.

The chain recombines TRBV2 with TRBJ2-7; 10 nucleotides match TRBD2. Trimming removed 8 bases from V and 4 bases from J; junction bases left unmatched: 8. Germline V lookup: CDR1 SNHLY, CDR2 FYNNEI. This CDR3 contains 14 residues. CDR3 DNA sequence: TGTGCCAGCGGATCGGGACTAGCGAATTACGAGCAGTACTTC. Amino acids: CASGSGLANYEQYF. Looking up the rest from reference TRBV2 and TRBJ2-7 gives the full variable domain: EPEVTQTPSHQVTQMGQEVILRCVPISNHLYFYWYRQILGQKVEFLVSFYNNEISEKSEIFDDQFSVERPDGSNFTLKIRSTKLEDSAMYFCASGSGLANYEQYFGPGTRLTVT.

This chain links TRBV18 with TRBJ2-3; maybe TRBD2 (6 bases). Germline CDR1 and CDR2: KGHSH and LQKENI. The CDR3 is made up of 15 amino acids. V gave up 5 bases and J gave up 5 bases, with 17 bases separating them. CDR3 sequence reads: CASSDSGAPGDTQYF. CDR3 bases: TGTGCCAGCTCAGATAGCGGAGCTCCGGGAGATACGCAGTATTTT.

The genes are TRBV27 and TRBJ2-4; D is perhaps TRBD1 or TRBD2 (5 bases each). V lost 1 base to trimming and J lost 6 bases, with 22 bases between them. This CDR3 is built from 18 residues. Germline V gene data show CDR1 as MNHEY and CDR2 as SMNVEV (reference sequence). As DNA, the CDR3 is TGTGCCAGCAGTTTATATCCTACCTCAAAGGGTGGGGGAAACATTCAGTACTTC. Amino acid sequence: CASSLYPTSKGGGNIQYF.

This chain uses TRBV7-9 with TRBJ1-3, with D possibly being TRBD1 (5 bases). The V and J ends lost 3 bases and 4 bases respectively, with 25 bases between them. The germline gives CDR1 SEHNR, CDR2 FQNEAQ (reference sequence). The CDR3 sequence is 19 residues long. The CDR3 coding sequence is TGTGCCAGCAGCTTGGTACTGGCATGGGGCCATGGCGGAGGAAACACCATATATTTT. Protein: CASSLVLAWGHGGGNTIYF.

The chain combines TRBV14 with TRBJ2-1; D may be TRBD1 or TRBD2 (5 bases each). Trimming shortened V by 4 bases and J by 0 bases, and 13 bases separated the two germline ends. CDR3 length equals 16 residues. CDR1 is SGHDN and CDR2 is FVKESK in the germline V gene. The CDR3 DNA reads TGTGCCAGCAGCCTTTCGGGGCGCCGCTCCTACAATGAGCAGTTCTTC. Translation: CASSLSGRRSYNEQFF.

V is TRBV5-1 and J is TRBJ1-5; D may be TRBD1 (5 bases). The CDR3 runs to 15 residues. The V end was cut by 1 base, the J end by 4 bases, with 12 bases between. Germline V gene data show CDR1 as SGHRS and CDR2 as YFSETQ. The CDR3 here is CASSLSSGRNQPQHF. The DNA for the CDR3 is TGCGCCAGCAGCTTGAGTTCAGGGAGGAATCAGCCCCAGCATTTT.

The CDR3 reads CASSILGTSGSEQYF. The DNA for the CDR3 is TGTGCCAGTAGTATCCTAGGGACTAGCGGGAGCGAGCAGTACTTC. This rearrangement joins TRBV19 to TRBJ2-7; TRBD2 matches 14 bases. The CDR3 length is 15 residues. J gave up 6 bases and V 3 bases, and 4 bases lay outside the gene matches. Germline-derived CDR1 and CDR2 are LNHDA and SQIVND (reference sequence).

The CDR3 here is CASSLRASGANVLTF. Written as DNA, the CDR3 is TGTGCCAGCAGCTTGCGGGCCTCTGGGGCCAACGTCCTGACTTTC. The chain employs TRBV5-5 and TRBJ2-6, with D uncertain. The CDR3 has 15 residues. The V gene lost 1 base and the J gene lost 0 bases, with 5 bases spanning the gap. The germline gives CDR1 SGHKS, CDR2 YYEKEE (reference sequence).

This chain connects TRBV2 to TRBJ2-3, with a tentative D call TRBD2 (5 bases). Germline V lookup: CDR1 SNHLY, CDR2 FYNNEI. Trimming left V 10 bases short and J 2 bases short, with 16 bases between. The CDR3 extends over 14 amino acids. The CDR3 nucleotides are TGTGCCACCTTAAGCGGACTCGACACAGATACGCAGTATTTT. Translated: CATLSGLDTDTQYF.

With regard to this clone: The sample holds other DNA sequences that translate to the same CDR3. The rearrangement joins TRBV4-1 to TRBJ2-7, with 7 bases matching TRBD1. In germline, CDR1 is MGHRA, CDR2 YSYEKL. The CDR3 is 16 residues long. V shed 0 bases and J 1 base; nucleotides not matched to a gene: 6. This chain's CDR3 is CASSQDLTGSSYEQYF. The CDR3, as DNA: TGCGCCAGCAGCCAAGATCTGACAGGGTCGTCCTACGAGCAGTACTTC.

The chain is built from TRBV6-5 and TRBJ2-1, with D possibly matching TRBD1 (5 bases). The CDR3 is made up of 16 amino acids. From germline, CDR1 is MNHEY and CDR2 SVGAGI. The V end lost 0 bases, the J end lost 0 bases, and 9 bases lay between the germline ends. The CDR3 DNA reads TGTGCCAGCAGTTACTCGATTGGGGCCTCCTACAATGAGCAGTTCTTC. It encodes CASSYSIGASYNEQFF.

The chain carries TRBV7-2 and TRBJ2-5, with 7 bases aligning to TRBD1. The length of the CDR3 is 12 residues. Germline V gene sequence: CDR1 SGHTA, CDR2 FQGNSA. V was pared by 5 bases and J by 11 bases, with 8 bases of the junction left unmatched. The chain's CDR3 is CASSPSRQGQYF. The CDR3 nucleotides are TGTGCCAGCAGCCCATCCCGACAGGGACAGTACTTC. The entire variable domain, with the rest obtained from reference TRBV7-2 and TRBJ2-5, is as follows: GAGVSQSPSNKVTEKGKDVELRCDPISGHTALYWYRQSLGQGLEFLIYFQGNSAPDKSGLPSDRFSAERTGGSVSTLTIQRTQQEDSAVYLCASSPSRQGQYFGPGTRLLVL.

The rearrangement uses TRBV5-1 and TRBJ2-2, with 7 bases aligning to TRBD2. The CDR3 runs 16 residues. Trimming cost V 4 bases and J 0 bases; bases outside gene matches: 6. Germline V gene data show CDR1 as SGHRS and CDR2 as YFSETQ. The CDR3 DNA sequence: TGCGCCAGCAGCGTACTAGCGATTGCGAACACCGGGGAGCTGTTTTTT. It specifies CASSVLAIANTGELFF.

CDR3 amino acids: CASSLVREGRIRYGANVLTF. The CDR3 bases are TGTGCCAGCAGCTTAGTGCGGGAGGGCCGGATAAGGTATGGGGCCAACGTCCTGACTTTC. This chain links TRBV13 with TRBJ2-6, with 9 bases aligning to TRBD2. The CDR3 totals 20 residues. The germline V gene encodes CDR1 PRHDT and CDR2 FYEKMQ (reference sequence). The J segment lost 3 bases and the V segment lost 1 base, leaving 13 bases of the junction unmatched.

The rearrangement uses TRBV30 and TRBJ1-4; tentative D call: TRBD1 (6 bases). V was clipped by 3 bases and J by 7 bases, with 12 bases between them. Germline values: CDR1 GTSNPN, CDR2 SVGIG (reference sequence). The CDR3 runs to 13 residues. The DNA for the CDR3 is TGTGCCTGGAGGAGTGGAGGGGGTGAAAAACTGTTTTTT. Protein product: CAWRSGGGEKLFF.

The chain links TRBV4-3 to TRBJ2-7; 7 positions match TRBD2. This CDR3 has 17 amino acids. The ends lost 0 bases at V and 9 bases at J; junction bases unmatched: 17. Germline CDR1 LGHNA, CDR2 YSLEER. CDR3 in DNA: TGCGCCAGCAGCCAAGATGGGTGGGAGGGCAGTCTTTTTCGGCAGTACTTC. This sequence encodes CASSQDGWEGSLFRQYF.

The chain is built from TRBV15 and TRBJ2-3; 11 bases align to TRBD2. The CDR3 consists of 17 residues. CDR1 is LNHNV and CDR2 is YYDKDF in the germline V gene (reference sequence). The trim removed 0 bases at V and 7 bases at J, leaving 9 bases unmatched. The CDR3: CATSRDGLAGGSNTQYF. CDR3 DNA: TGTGCCACCAGCAGAGATGGCCTAGCGGGAGGAAGTAATACGCAGTATTTT. Together with reference TRBV15 and TRBJ2-3, the CDR3 gives the full variable domain: DAMVIQNPRYQVTQFGKPVTLSCSQTLNHNVMYWYQQKSSQAPKLLFHYYDKDFNNEADTPDNFQSRRPNTSFCFLDIRSPGLGDTAMYLCATSRDGLAGGSNTQYFGPGTRLTVL.